The rows below give T cell receptor beta chains drawn from one sample of a study of post-analysis software for immune sequencing data. MiXCR was run by TCRdb on the PCR reads, yielding one entry per CDR3 protein. The sample contains fewer than 550,000 distinct CDR3 sequences, 30% to 40% of which appear only once. Sequencing was done on a sample of blood. These receptors all come from a girl aged 2-17 years with multiple sclerosis. CDR3s include the opening cysteine and the closing phenylalanine or tryptophan. Each record gives: D gene, V gene, clone size, J gene, CDR3 protein, CDR3 DNA. A D gene is named only where the DNA matches it firmly. Clone size appears in some rows only: once, few, many, or a class for an expanded clone.

D: TRBD2
V: TRBV7-9
size: .
J: TRBJ2-3
CDR3: CASSPIAGGWTDTQYF
DNA: TGTGCCAGCAGCCCTATAGCGGGGGGTTGGACAGATACGCAGTATTTT

D: TRBD1
V: TRBV15
size: few
J: TRBJ1-1
CDR3: CATSPGDRVNTEAFF
DNA: TGTGCCACCAGCCCCGGGGACAGGGTGAACACTGAAGCTTTCTTT

D: .
V: TRBV12-3/TRBV12-4
size: few
J: TRBJ1-5
CDR3: CASARNIGQPQHF
DNA: TGTGCCAGCGCGAGGAACATAGGGCAGCCCCAGCATTTT

D: .
V: TRBV6-6
size: few
J: TRBJ1-1
CDR3: CASGGPEAFF
DNA: TGTGCCAGCGGTGGTCCTGAAGCTTTCTTT

D: .
V: TRBV6-5
size: few
J: TRBJ1-2
CDR3: CASAPGDLYGYTF
DNA: TGTGCCAGCGCTCCCGGGGACCTCTATGGCTACACCTTC

D: .
V: TRBV20-1
size: .
J: TRBJ1-1
CDR3: CSARDYGNTEAFF
DNA: TGCAGTGCTAGAGATTACGGGAACACTGAAGCTTTCTTT

D: TRBD1
V: TRBV5-1
size: .
J: TRBJ2-3
CDR3: CASSLLRSRDRVGADTQYF
DNA: TGCGCCAGCAGCTTACTCAGGTCCCGGGACAGGGTCGGCGCAGATACGCAGTATTTT

D: TRBD1
V: TRBV15
size: .
J: TRBJ2-5
CDR3: CATSRTGGRETQYF
DNA: TGTGCCACCAGTAGGACAGGGGGTAGGGAGACCCAGTACTTC

D: TRBD2
V: TRBV3-1
size: .
J: TRBJ2-3
CDR3: CTSSRTSESTDTQYF
DNA: TGTACCAGCAGCCGGACTAGTGAGAGCACAGATACGCAGTATTTT

D: .
V: TRBV11-2
size: .
J: TRBJ2-1
CDR3: CASSLSSSRAYDEQFF
DNA: TGTGCCAGCAGCTTAAGCTCGTCTCGAGCCTACGATGAGCAGTTCTTC

D: TRBD1
V: TRBV12-3/TRBV12-4
size: .
J: TRBJ1-5
CDR3: CASSLGTGGRHQPQHF
DNA: TGTGCCAGCAGTCTCGGGACAGGGGGACGGCATCAGCCCCAGCATTTT

D: .
V: TRBV6-2/TRBV6-3
size: few
J: TRBJ2-5
CDR3: CASSSSQGYQETQYF
DNA: TGTGCCAGCAGTTCGTCCCAGGGGTACCAAGAGACCCAGTACTTC

D: TRBD1
V: TRBV7-9
size: .
J: TRBJ1-1
CDR3: CACVTGGGRSEAFF
DNA: TGTGCCTGCGTGACAGGGGGCGGACGTAGTGAAGCTTTCTTT

D: TRBD2
V: TRBV5-1
size: few
J: TRBJ2-3
CDR3: CASRKTSGPSLTQYF
DNA: TGCGCCAGCAGGAAGACTAGCGGGCCATCCCTCACGCAGTATTTT

D: .
V: TRBV7-8
size: .
J: TRBJ2-3
CDR3: CASSLVQGDDTQYF
DNA: TGTGCCAGCAGCTTAGTACAGGGTGACGATACGCAGTATTTT

D: .
V: TRBV24-1
size: few
J: TRBJ2-5
CDR3: CATSVEWSQETQYF
DNA: TGTGCCACCAGTGTTGAGTGGAGTCAAGAGACCCAGTACTTC

D: .
V: TRBV28
size: .
J: TRBJ1-5
CDR3: CASRDGAGLHF
DNA: TGTGCCAGCAGGGACGGTGCAGGTCTGCATTTT

D: TRBD1
V: TRBV4-1
size: .
J: TRBJ2-7
CDR3: CASSQEGPTGVSYEQYF
DNA: TGCGCCAGCAGCCAAGAGGGCCCGACAGGGGTCTCCTACGAGCAGTACTTC

D: .
V: TRBV10-3
size: .
J: TRBJ1-6
CDR3: CAISESGVEPLHF
DNA: TGTGCCATCAGTGAGTCAGGTGTAGAGCCCCTCCACTTT

D: .
V: TRBV7-2
size: few
J: TRBJ1-1
CDR3: CASSLGGLSTEAFF
DNA: TGTGCCAGCAGCTTAGGGGGGTTGAGCACTGAAGCTTTCTTT

D: .
V: TRBV10-1
size: few
J: TRBJ2-5
CDR3: CASSGLVGLNQETQYF
DNA: TGCGCCAGCAGCGGTCTTGTGGGACTTAACCAAGAGACCCAGTACTTC

D: .
V: TRBV4-2
size: few
J: TRBJ1-6
CDR3: CAGSPIGGNSPLHF
DNA: TGTGCCGGCAGCCCCATCGGGGGCAATTCACCCCTCCACTTT

D: .
V: TRBV6-4
size: .
J: TRBJ2-1
CDR3: CASSRSGIVSYNEQFF
DNA: TGTGCCAGCAGTAGGTCCGGGATAGTCTCCTACAATGAGCAGTTCTTC

D: .
V: TRBV28
size: few
J: TRBJ2-2
CDR3: CASGGEPGELFF
DNA: TGTGCCAGCGGAGGGGAACCCGGGGAGCTGTTTTTT

D: .
V: TRBV12-3/TRBV12-4
size: .
J: TRBJ1-2
CDR3: CASSFLSGSYTF
DNA: TGTGCCAGCAGTTTTCTTTCGGGTAGTTACACCTTC

D: .
V: TRBV7-8
size: .
J: TRBJ1-2
CDR3: CASSERGALGYTF
DNA: TGTGCCAGCAGCGAACGGGGGGCTCTTGGCTACACCTTC

D: .
V: TRBV20-1
size: .
J: TRBJ2-1
CDR3: CSARVDDTSYNEQFF
DNA: TGCAGTGCTAGAGTCGACGATACATCCTACAATGAGCAGTTCTTC

D: .
V: TRBV3-1
size: once
J: TRBJ1-2
CDR3: CASSQDWESNYTF
DNA: TGTGCCAGCAGCCAAGATTGGGAGTCCAACTACACCTTC

D: .
V: TRBV7-8
size: once
J: TRBJ2-5
CDR3: CASSSIVETQYF
DNA: TGTGCCAGCAGCTCCATTGTCGAGACCCAGTACTTC

D: .
V: TRBV3-1
size: .
J: TRBJ2-7
CDR3: CASSQRGSFDEQYF
DNA: TGTGCCAGCAGCCAACGGGGGTCGTTCGACGAGCAGTACTTC

D: TRBD1
V: TRBV7-3
size: few
J: TRBJ1-1
CDR3: CASSATGVGEAFF
DNA: TGTGCCAGCAGCGCCACAGGGGTCGGGGAAGCTTTCTTT

D: .
V: TRBV7-8
size: .
J: TRBJ2-2
CDR3: CASSLAGGTNTGELFF
DNA: TGTGCCAGCAGCTTAGCCGGCGGGACGAACACCGGGGAGCTGTTTTTT

D: .
V: TRBV29-1
size: few
J: TRBJ2-7
CDR3: CSVETQGWYEQYF
DNA: TGCAGCGTTGAAACTCAGGGGTGGTACGAGCAGTACTTC

D: TRBD2
V: TRBV15
size: .
J: TRBJ2-3
CDR3: CATSDGLAFTGVDTQYF
DNA: TGTGCCACCAGTGATGGACTAGCTTTCACTGGGGTAGATACGCAGTATTTT

D: TRBD2
V: TRBV27
size: few
J: TRBJ2-7
CDR3: CASSLIVAGAYEQYF
DNA: TGTGCCAGCAGTTTGATTGTAGCGGGGGCCTACGAGCAGTACTTC

D: TRBD2
V: TRBV5-1
size: few
J: TRBJ2-5
CDR3: CASSYGLAGQETQYF
DNA: TGCGCCAGCAGCTACGGACTAGCGGGGCAAGAGACCCAGTACTTC

D: TRBD2
V: TRBV27
size: .
J: TRBJ2-5
CDR3: CASMSLAGKQETQYF
DNA: TGTGCCAGCATGAGCCTAGCGGGGAAACAAGAGACCCAGTACTTC